This T cell receptor beta chain was identified during a study of blood T cell repertoires in COVID-19. Background on the study: Sites across the United States, Italy and Spain contributed samples from acute and convalescent COVID-19. T cells, B-cell-depleted T cells, or PBMCs provided the cDNA or gDNA that served as material.

Comments on this clone: Other DNA sequences within the sample encode an identical CDR3.

Authors' methods: Quantification of nucleated cells was approximated via reference gene primer amplification. Method: immunoSEQ multiplex PCR; TCRdb's copy keeps in-frame clones and lacks some. D and trimming come from the DNA, and the V and J calls and clone size come from that table. The sample has 150,000 or so clones, around 83% seen once. Germline V gene lookup returns CDR1 DFQATT and CDR2 SNEGSKA (reference sequence). The J segment lost 4 bases and the V segment lost 3 bases, leaving 3 bases of the junction unmatched. There are 13 residues in the CDR3. This rearrangement joins TRBV20-1 to TRBJ1-5, with 7 bases that match TRBD1. The sample was peripheral blood. This TCR was recovered from a man in his 70s who had recovered from COVID-19. The CDR3 region has the DNA TGCAGTGCTAGTCAGGGGGTGAATCAGCCCCAGCATTTT. It encodes CSASQGVNQPQHF.